This T cell receptor (beta chain) was captured by sequencing in a study of a mutant IDH1 vaccine in newly diagnosed glioma. Looking at the study overall: Earlier therapy was either radiotherapy, temozolomide, or both, and most got both. Study outcomes and limitations: No link was apparently found between pseudoprogression and changes in top peripheral T cell clonotypes.

Produced via immunoSEQ multiplex PCR; TCRdb's table is partial and in-frame only. The data show tens of thousands of clones, about 86% seen once. The trim removed 5 bases at V and 6 bases at J, leaving 6 bases unmatched. The germline CDR1 and CDR2 sequences are MNHEY and SVGAGI. This CDR3 is built from 15 residues. A remark on this clone: Its cognate antigen is unknown.

The time point denotes: baseline, week 1 (first vaccination visit). Sample treatment: pre-vaccination baseline after standard-of-care therapy. Diagnosis in the donors showed new WHO grade 3 or 4 astrocytomas that were IDH1-mutant and ATRX-lost. V usage is TRBV6-5 and J usage is TRBJ2-1; TRBD2 agrees at 11 bases. The sequenced sample was PBMCs, obtained from a glioma patient treated with radiotherapy, temozolomide or both. The TCR comes from a young man with glioma. The CDR3 sequence: CASSHTSGGSNEQFF. CDR3 DNA: TGTGCCAGCAGTCATACTAGCGGGGGTTCCAATGAGCAGTTCTTC.